This passage covers 32 T cell receptor beta chains from one sample sequenced in a study of T cell repertoires in cytomegalovirus infection. Each CDR3 protein is one row after TCRdb ran MiXCR on the reads. The sample lists 250,000 to 300,000 distinct CDR3 sequences; around 25% were seen once. Sequencing input: PBMCs. The receptors come from a human donor in good health (CMV status not recorded). Some clones in this sample may be carry-over from other donors' samples.

The chain is built from TRBV20-1 and TRBJ2-5; possibly TRBD1 for D (5 bases). The V gene lost 8 bases and the J gene lost 4 bases, with 11 bases spanning the gap. This CDR3 has 11 residues. Germline CDR1 reads DFQATT; CDR2 reads SNEGSKA (reference sequence). The CDR3 spells CSTPRVETQYF. The CDR3 coding sequence is TGCAGTACCCCCAGGGTAGAGACCCAGTACTTC.

The rearrangement joins TRBV18 to TRBJ2-2, with 10 bases aligning to TRBD1. The CDR3 spans 17 residues. Trimming took 5 bases from V and 5 from J; bases not matched to a gene: 11. Germline CDR1 KGHSH, CDR2 LQKENI. In DNA form, the CDR3 reads TGTGCCAGCTCATTCTCCGGGACAGGGGAGTTGACCGGGGAGCTGTTTTTT. Translation gives CASSFSGTGELTGELFF.

This clonotype was counted ten times or more. The chain recombines TRBV7-2 with TRBJ1-2; TRBD1 is a possible D gene (5 bases). V was clipped by 2 bases and J by 8 bases, with 15 bases between them. Germline V CDR1 and CDR2: SGHTA, FQGNSA. The CDR3 totals 14 residues. In nucleotides, the CDR3 is TGTGCCAGCAGCTTAACCGCAGGGAGGGGCGGCTACACCTTC. Its translation is CASSLTAGRGGYTF.

This clonotype was seen only a few times. The rearrangement uses TRBV6-1 and TRBJ2-3, with D perhaps matching TRBD1 or TRBD2 (5 bases each). Germline V gene sequence: CDR1 MNHNS, CDR2 SASEGT. The V end lost 5 bases, the J end lost 7 bases, and 13 bases lay between the germline ends. This CDR3 region has 13 residues. The CDR3 loop is CASSLRDVNTQYF. The CDR3, as DNA: TGTGCCAGCAGTCTCCGGGACGTTAATACGCAGTATTTT.

This clonotype was counted a few times. The CDR3 region has the DNA TGTGCCAGTACGGGTCGATTGCAAGAGACCCAGTACTTC. This translates into CASTGRLQETQYF. The V call is TRBV6-1, the J call TRBJ2-5, with D uncertain. Germline-derived CDR1 and CDR2 are MNHNS and SASEGT. V was clipped by 9 bases and J by 2 bases, with 13 bases between them. The CDR3 is 13 amino acids.

This clonotype showed up many times. The chain couples TRBV7-2 to TRBJ2-7; 9 bases match TRBD1. Germline loops: CDR1 SGHTA, CDR2 FQGNSA. The CDR3 has 13 residues. J gave up 3 bases and V 5 bases, and 2 bases lay outside the gene matches. In DNA, the CDR3 is TGTGCCAGCAGCATGACAGGGGGCTACGAGCAGTACTTC. This codes for CASSMTGGYEQYF.

The chain carries TRBV19 and TRBJ1-6; 11 bases map to TRBD1. CDR1 and CDR2 (germline): LNHDA, SQIVND (reference sequence). V lost 10 bases to trimming and J lost 6 bases; unmatched junction nucleotides: 5. This CDR3 comprises 14 residues. The CDR3 loop is CATQGTGGNSPLHF. In DNA, the CDR3 is TGTGCCACCCAGGGGACAGGGGGTAATTCACCCCTCCACTTT.

V gene TRBV28 combines with J gene TRBJ1-2; no definite D call. Trimming cost V 4 bases and J 2 bases, with 14 bases left between them. The CDR3 is 15 amino acids. CDR1 and CDR2 from the germline V gene are MDHEN and SYDVKM. CDR3 protein: CASSSPGGSNYGYTF. The DNA for the CDR3 is TGTGCCAGCAGTTCCCCGGGAGGATCAAACTATGGCTACACCTTC.

In its sample, this clonotype was seen a few times. The V call is TRBV20-1, the J call TRBJ1-6; D remains ambiguous. Trimming took off 0 bases at V and 7 bases at J, with 16 bases between the two ends. Germline V gene sequence: CDR1 DFQATT, CDR2 SNEGSKA (reference sequence). CDR3 length equals 16 residues. CDR3 DNA sequence: TGCAGTGCTAGAGATCATCAGGTGCTCAGGAATTCACCCCTCCACTTT. Encoded protein: CSARDHQVLRNSPLHF.

The gene calls are TRBV28 and TRBJ2-5, with TRBD1 identical over 8 bases. Trimming removed 5 bases from V and 7 bases from J; junction bases left unmatched: 12. Looked up from germline, CDR1 is MDHEN and CDR2 is SYDVKM. The CDR3 runs to 15 residues. DNA for the CDR3: TGTGCCAGCAGTCCTCTCGGGACAGGCCCGGGGACCCAGTACTTC. Its translation is CASSPLGTGPGTQYF. Full variable domain (remainder filled in from reference TRBV28 and TRBJ2-5): DVKVTQSSRYLVKRTGEKVFLECVQDMDHENMFWYRQDPGLGLRLIYFSYDVKMKEKGDIPEGYSVSREKKERFSLILESASTNQTSMYLCASSPLGTGPGTQYFGPGTRLLVL.

The table lists this clonotype with a few counts. Its ends do not fully match the called genes, so a read error is possible. The chain couples TRBV4-1 to TRBJ1-6; D is undetermined. CDR3 length: 16 amino acids. The germline V gene encodes CDR1 MGHRA and CDR2 YSYEKL. The CDR3 region has the DNA TGCGACAGCAGCCAAGATCCCGCACGACGCAATTCACCCCTCCACTTT. Its translation: CDSSQDPARRNSPLHF.

The V call is TRBV7-3, the J call TRBJ2-2; D not resolved. Per germline, CDR1 SGHTA and CDR2 FQGTGA. V lost 4 bases, J lost 0 bases, and 18 bases lay in between. This CDR3 is 18 amino acids long. The CDR3 DNA follows: TGTGCCAGCAGCTCTCTCCCGACGGTCTTCACGAACACCGGGGAGCTGTTTTTT. Translation: CASSSLPTVFTNTGELFF.

The sample holds many counts of this clonotype. The J gene is TRBJ2-3, the V gene TRBV7-2; 9 bases fit TRBD2. Germline values: CDR1 SGHTA, CDR2 FQGNSA. With 0 bases clipped from V and 2 bases from J, the junction kept 9 bases outside the gene matches. This CDR3 is 18 amino acids long. Written as DNA, the CDR3 is TGTGCCAGCAGCTTAGCTCGAGTAGCGGGGGCCATCACAGATACGCAGTATTTT. It codes for CASSLARVAGAITDTQYF. The complete variable domain, with remaining parts taken from reference TRBV7-2 and TRBJ2-3, reads GAGVSQSPSNKVTEKGKDVELRCDPISGHTALYWYRQSLGQGLEFLIYFQGNSAPDKSGLPSDRFSAERTGGSVSTLTIQRTQQEDSAVYLCASSLARVAGAITDTQYFGPGTRLTVL.

This clonotype has a count of ten or more. The CDR3 spells CASSFGILREQFF. CDR3 bases: TGTGCCAGCAGTTTCGGGATCCTTAGGGAGCAGTTCTTC. This chain uses TRBV12-3 or TRBV12-4 with TRBJ2-1; tentatively, D is TRBD2 (5 bases). The CDR3 runs 13 residues. V shed 3 bases and J shed 10 bases, with 13 bases lying between them.

The chain has TRBV7-2 and TRBJ1-2; maybe TRBD1 (6 bases). Germline V CDR1 and CDR2: SGHTA, FQGNSA. V was cut by 6 bases and J by 4 bases, with 15 bases left in between. The CDR3 totals 14 residues. As DNA, the CDR3 is TGTGCCAGCAGTTCTAACAGGGAGGTCTATGGCTACACCTTC. The encoded protein is CASSSNREVYGYTF.

This clonotype was found many times. The chain has TRBV7-2 and TRBJ2-1, with 14 positions matching TRBD2. V lost 5 bases, J lost 9 bases, and 12 bases stayed unmatched. In germline, CDR1 is SGHTA, CDR2 FQGNSA. The CDR3 covers 17 residues. CDR3 in DNA: TGTGCCAGCAGCCCCAGACCCGGGACTAGCGGGAGTCCTGAGCAGTTCTTC. Translated: CASSPRPGTSGSPEQFF.

This clonotype was seen only a few times. The rearrangement links TRBV28 to TRBJ2-7; TRBD2 matches at 14 bases. After removal of 4 bases from V and 6 bases from J, the junction contained 8 bases not matched to a gene. Germline lookup yields CDR1 MDHEN and CDR2 SYDVKM. CDR3 length: 16 residues. The chain's CDR3 is CASSWGLAGVPIEQYF. Here the CDR3 DNA reads TGTGCCAGCAGTTGGGGACTAGCGGGAGTCCCTATCGAGCAGTACTTC.

In this sample, this clonotype turned up many times. V usage is TRBV28 and J usage is TRBJ1-4; D call uncertain. The CDR3 runs 14 residues. V dropped 2 bases and J dropped 5 bases, with 9 bases sitting between them. Germline CDR1 is MDHEN and CDR2 is SYDVKM. For the CDR3, the DNA is TGTGCCAGCAGTTTAACAGTAGCGAATGAAAAACTGTTTTTT. It is translated as CASSLTVANEKLFF.

This clonotype came up many times. The chain recombines TRBV7-2 with TRBJ2-2; D gene uncertain. The CDR3 sequence is 15 residues long. Trimming removed 5 bases at V and 1 base at J, with 11 bases between. Germline lookup yields CDR1 SGHTA and CDR2 FQGNSA. CDR3 DNA sequence: TGTGCCAGCAGCCTCAGGTTGGGGAACACCGGGGAGCTGTTTTTT. Translated, it gives CASSLRLGNTGELFF.

The CDR3 reads CASSVIGGTQYF. For the CDR3, the DNA is TGTGCCAGCAGCGTTATCGGGGGTACGCAGTATTTT. V is TRBV9 and J is TRBJ2-3; tentative D call: TRBD2 (6 bases). Trimming left V 2 bases short and J 8 bases short, with 9 bases between. Germline CDR1 reads SGDLS; CDR2 reads YYNGEE. CDR3 length equals 12 residues.

There are many counts of this clonotype. The chain has TRBV11-2 and TRBJ2-1; D is possibly TRBD1 or TRBD2 (5 bases each). Between the trimmed V and J ends, which lost 5 bases and 4 bases, there was a span of 6 bases. The CDR3 loop spans 12 amino acids. Looked up from germline, CDR1 is SGHAT and CDR2 is FQNNGV. The CDR3 DNA follows: TGTGCCAGCAGCGGGGGTTACAATGAGCAGTTCTTC. Amino acid sequence: CASSGGYNEQFF.

This clonotype has ten or more counts. The chain carries TRBV7-2 and TRBJ2-5; possibly TRBD2 for D (6 bases). The germline gives CDR1 SGHTA, CDR2 FQGNSA. The V end lost 0 bases, the J end lost 2 bases, and 13 bases lay between the germline ends. This CDR3 is built from 16 residues. CDR3 nucleotide sequence: TGTGCCAGCAGCTTAGCGTTCGGGGGAGGTCAAGAGACCCAGTACTTC. Residues: CASSLAFGGGQETQYF.

The V and J genes are TRBV28 and TRBJ2-3; either TRBD1 or TRBD2 may supply D (7 bases each). From germline, CDR1 is MDHEN and CDR2 SYDVKM. The ends were cut back, 6 bases at V and 0 bases at J, with 16 bases in the middle. This CDR3 region has 16 residues. The CDR3 region is CASRPRGGPSTDTQYF. The DNA of the CDR3 is TGTGCCAGCAGGCCCAGGGGGGGTCCGAGCACAGATACGCAGTATTTT.

V is TRBV18 and J is TRBJ1-1, with D unclear. The ends were cut back, 2 bases at V and 6 bases at J, with 19 bases in the middle. This CDR3 has 16 amino acids. The germline V gene encodes CDR1 KGHSH and CDR2 LQKENI. The CDR3 spells CASSPKGRRVTPEAFF. The CDR3 DNA follows: TGTGCCAGCTCACCAAAGGGTAGGAGGGTGACCCCTGAAGCTTTCTTT.

The chain combines TRBV7-9 with TRBJ2-1; tentatively, D is TRBD2 (5 bases). In germline, CDR1 is SEHNR, CDR2 FQNEAQ (reference sequence). The V end was cut by 0 bases, the J end by 10 bases, with 13 bases between. This CDR3 has 14 residues. The CDR3 protein is CASSLAVSGGEQFF. The CDR3 DNA reads TGTGCCAGCAGCTTAGCGGTGAGCGGTGGGGAGCAGTTCTTC.

This rearrangement joins TRBV20-1 to TRBJ1-1, with D uncertain. V lost 5 bases to trimming and J lost 4 bases, with 11 bases between them. The CDR3 consists of 12 residues. CDR1 DFQATT and CDR2 SNEGSKA come from the germline V gene (reference sequence). The CDR3 reads CSARGLGTEAFF. The CDR3 DNA reads as TGCAGTGCTCGAGGGTTGGGCACTGAAGCTTTCTTT.

This clonotype was detected many times. The chain is built from TRBV25-1 and TRBJ2-1, with D possibly being TRBD2 (5 bases). Trimming shortened V by 1 base and J by 0 bases, and 10 bases separated the two germline ends. The CDR3 loop spans 16 amino acids. Germline loops: CDR1 MGHDK, CDR2 SYGVNS. DNA of the CDR3: TGTGCCAGCAGTGAATTTGGAGGCAGCTCCTACAATGAGCAGTTCTTC. Translation gives CASSEFGGSSYNEQFF.

This clonotype was observed a handful of times. The chain carries TRBV11-2 and TRBJ2-7, with a tentative D call TRBD1 (5 bases). Germline V gene data show CDR1 as SGHAT and CDR2 as FQNNGV. The CDR3 totals 14 residues. Trimming cost V 2 bases and J 3 bases, with 11 bases left between them. The CDR3 nucleotides read TGTGCCAGCAGCTTACGAGCAGGGCTCTACGAGCAGTACTTC. This translates into CASSLRAGLYEQYF.

This clonotype was counted between two and nine times. The rearrangement uses TRBV28 and TRBJ1-1; D might be TRBD1 (5 bases). CDR3 length: 11 amino acids. Per the germline V gene, CDR1 is MDHEN and CDR2 is SYDVKM. The germline V and J ends were trimmed by 6 bases and 7 bases, with 9 bases remaining between them. The CDR3 region has the DNA TGTGCCAGCAGGCGGGGGATTGAAGCTTTCTTT. Translating it yields CASRRGIEAFF.

This clonotype occurred a few times. The CDR3 region is CASSFRGEETQYF. DNA for the CDR3: TGCGCCAGCAGCTTTAGGGGAGAAGAGACCCAGTACTTC. The chain couples TRBV5-1 to TRBJ2-5; D may match TRBD1 or TRBD2 (5 bases each). Trimming left V 2 bases short and J 3 bases short, with 8 bases between. CDR3 size: 13 residues. The germline V gene encodes CDR1 SGHRS and CDR2 YFSETQ.

This clonotype was seen ten or more times. The J gene is TRBJ1-5, the V gene TRBV7-9; TRBD1 matches at 9 bases. Losses at the gene ends were 3 bases for V and 0 bases for J; bases not matched to a gene: 3. CDR3 length: 16 amino acids. Germline lookup yields CDR1 SEHNR and CDR2 FQNEAQ (reference sequence). The CDR3 DNA reads TGTGCCAGCAGCTTGGGGACAGGGAATAGCAATCAGCCCCAGCATTTT. Translating gives CASSLGTGNSNQPQHF.

Many counts were recorded for this clonotype. The chain recombines TRBV7-2 with TRBJ2-1, with 9 bases identical to TRBD1. This CDR3 is built from 15 residues. Germline trimming cut 2 bases from V and 7 bases from J; bases unmatched to any gene: 6. Germline CDR1 reads SGHTA; CDR2 reads FQGNSA. The CDR3 nucleotides are TGTGCCAGCAGCTTAAGGTGGGACAGGGCAAATGAGCAGTTCTTC. Translating gives CASSLRWDRANEQFF.